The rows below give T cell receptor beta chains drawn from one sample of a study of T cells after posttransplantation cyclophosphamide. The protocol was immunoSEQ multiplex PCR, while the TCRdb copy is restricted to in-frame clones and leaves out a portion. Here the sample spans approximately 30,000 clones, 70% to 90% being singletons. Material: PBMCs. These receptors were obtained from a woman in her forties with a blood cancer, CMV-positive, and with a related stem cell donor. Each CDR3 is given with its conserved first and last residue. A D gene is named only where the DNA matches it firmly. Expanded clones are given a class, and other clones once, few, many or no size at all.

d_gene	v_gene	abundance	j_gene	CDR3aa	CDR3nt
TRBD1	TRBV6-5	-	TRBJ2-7	CAISDGTGGNEQYF	TGTGCCATCAGTGACGGGACAGGGGGCAACGAGCAGTACTTC
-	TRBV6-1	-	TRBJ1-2	CASSDGVYGYTF	TGTGCCAGCAGTGACGGGGTCTATGGCTACACCTTC
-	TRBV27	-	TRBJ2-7	CASNQGWGDHEQYF	TGTGCCAGCAATCAGGGCTGGGGGGACCACGAGCAGTACTTC
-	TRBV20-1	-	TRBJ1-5	CSGKAVGPQHF	TGCAGTGGAAAAGCGGTGGGGCCCCAGCATTTT
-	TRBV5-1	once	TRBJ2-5	CASSATPQETQYF	TGCGCCAGCAGCGCAACTCCTCAAGAGACCCAGTACTTC
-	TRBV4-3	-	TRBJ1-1	CASSQDWEGPNTEAFF	TGCGCCAGCAGCCAAGATTGGGAGGGCCCAAACACTGAAGCTTTCTTT
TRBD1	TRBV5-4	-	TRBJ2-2	CASSLLGQLNTGELFF	TGTGCCAGCAGCTTGTTGGGACAGTTGAACACCGGGGAGCTGTTTTTT
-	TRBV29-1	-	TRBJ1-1	CSAASGHVGGEAFF	TGCAGCGCGGCTTCGGGACATGTTGGAGGTGAAGCTTTCTTT
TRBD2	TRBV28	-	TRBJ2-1	CASSKRGVYGEQFF	TGTGCCAGCAGTAAGCGGGGGGTATACGGTGAGCAGTTCTTC
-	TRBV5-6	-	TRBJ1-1	CASSLTGAEAFF	TGTGCCAGCAGCTTAACCGGGGCTGAAGCTTTCTTT
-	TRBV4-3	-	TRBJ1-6	CASSQVGSDTYNSPLHF	TGCGCCAGCAGCCAAGTGGGGAGCGATACCTATAATTCACCCCTCCACTTT
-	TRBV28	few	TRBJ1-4	CASSLTLDATNEKLFF	TGTGCCAGCAGTTTGACCCTAGATGCAACTAATGAAAAACTGTTTTTT
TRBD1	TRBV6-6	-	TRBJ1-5	CASVLNRQGGYQPQHF	TGTGCCAGCGTACTAAACCGACAGGGCGGGTATCAGCCCCAGCATTTT
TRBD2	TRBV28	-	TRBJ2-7	CASRSGGTAYEQYF	TGTGCCAGCAGAAGCGGGGGCACGGCCTACGAGCAGTACTTC
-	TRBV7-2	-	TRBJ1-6	CASSPPGESPLHF	TGTGCCAGCAGCCCGCCGGGGGAATCACCCCTCCACTTT
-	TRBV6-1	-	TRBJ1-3	CASSENSGNTIYF	TGTGCCAGCAGTGAAAACTCGGGAAACACCATATATTTT
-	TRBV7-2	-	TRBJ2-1	CASSLDPRNEQFF	TGTGCCAGCAGCTTAGACCCCAGAAATGAGCAGTTCTTC
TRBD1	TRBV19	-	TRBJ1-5	CASSPGGQGAQPQHF	TGTGCCAGTAGCCCAGGGGGACAGGGCGCTCAGCCCCAGCATTTT
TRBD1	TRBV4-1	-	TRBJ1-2	CASSQGEGQGYNYGYTF	TGCGCCAGCAGCCAAGGAGAGGGACAGGGATATAACTATGGCTACACCTTC
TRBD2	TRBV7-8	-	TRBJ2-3	CASSTPGGGNTDTQYF	TGTGCCAGCAGCACCCCTGGGGGGGGAAACACAGATACGCAGTATTTT
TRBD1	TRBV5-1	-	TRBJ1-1	CASSPGTGVTEAFF	TGCGCCAGCAGCCCCGGGACAGGGGTCACTGAAGCTTTCTTT
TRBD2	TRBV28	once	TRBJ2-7	CASRPFGGEDEQYF	TGTGCCAGCAGGCCGTTCGGGGGGGAGGACGAGCAGTACTTC
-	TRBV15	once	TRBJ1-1	CATSTDRNTEAFF	TGTGCCACCAGCACCGACAGGAACACTGAAGCTTTCTTT
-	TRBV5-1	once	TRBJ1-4	CASSLGGATNEKLFF	TGCGCCAGCAGCTTGGGGGGAGCAACTAATGAAAAACTGTTTTTT
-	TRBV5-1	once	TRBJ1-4	CASSLGGREKLFF	TGCGCCAGCAGCTTGGGGGGGCGAGAAAAACTGTTTTTT
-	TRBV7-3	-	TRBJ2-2	CASSYRNTGELFF	TGTGCCAGCAGCTACAGGAACACCGGGGAGCTGTTTTTT
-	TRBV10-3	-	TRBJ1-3	CAIRDTSGNTIYF	TGTGCCATCAGGGACACCTCTGGAAACACCATATATTTT
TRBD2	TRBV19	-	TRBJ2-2	CASSIGGGPGELFF	TGTGCCAGTAGTATCGGGGGGGGCCCCGGGGAGCTGTTTTTT
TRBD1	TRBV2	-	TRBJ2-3	CASSGNPGQGTDTQYF	TGTGCCAGCAGTGGAAACCCGGGACAGGGCACAGATACGCAGTATTTT
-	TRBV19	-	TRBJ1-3	CASSPRVVGNTIYF	TGTGCCAGTAGTCCGAGGGTGGTCGGAAACACCATATATTTT
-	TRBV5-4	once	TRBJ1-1	CASSYSTTRNTEAFF	TGTGCCAGCAGCTACTCAACTACGAGGAACACTGAAGCTTTCTTT
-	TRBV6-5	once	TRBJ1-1	CASSITGNTEAFF	TGTGCCAGCAGTATAACAGGAAACACTGAAGCTTTCTTT
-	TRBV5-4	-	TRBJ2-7	CASSPGQTYEQYF	TGTGCCAGCAGCCCTGGACAAACCTACGAGCAGTACTTC
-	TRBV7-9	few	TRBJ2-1	CASSYGQEQFF	TGTGCCAGCAGCTACGGACAGGAGCAGTTCTTC